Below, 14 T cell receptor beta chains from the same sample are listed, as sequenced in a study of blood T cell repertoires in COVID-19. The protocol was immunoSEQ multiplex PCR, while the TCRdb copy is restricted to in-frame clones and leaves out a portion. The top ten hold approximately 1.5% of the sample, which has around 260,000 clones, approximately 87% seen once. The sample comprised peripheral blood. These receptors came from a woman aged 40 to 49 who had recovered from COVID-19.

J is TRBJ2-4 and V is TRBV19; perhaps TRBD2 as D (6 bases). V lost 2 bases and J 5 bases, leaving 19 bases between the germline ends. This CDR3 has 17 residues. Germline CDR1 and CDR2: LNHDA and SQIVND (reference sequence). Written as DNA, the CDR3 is TGTGCCAGTAGTATATTTATTTCCGGGACTCCTCAAAACATTCAGTACTTC. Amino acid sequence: CASSIFISGTPQNIQYF. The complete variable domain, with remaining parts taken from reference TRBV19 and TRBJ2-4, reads DGGITQSPKYLFRKEGQNVTLSCEQNLNHDAMYWYRQDPGQGLRLIYYSQIVNDFQKGDIAEGYSVSREKKESFPLTVTSAQKNPTAFYLCASSIFISGTPQNIQYFGAGTRLSVL.

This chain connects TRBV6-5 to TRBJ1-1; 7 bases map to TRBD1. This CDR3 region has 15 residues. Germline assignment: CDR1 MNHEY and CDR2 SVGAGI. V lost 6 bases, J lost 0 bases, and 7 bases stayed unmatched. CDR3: CASRSWTGMNTEAFF. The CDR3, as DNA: TGTGCCAGCAGGAGTTGGACAGGAATGAACACTGAAGCTTTCTTT.

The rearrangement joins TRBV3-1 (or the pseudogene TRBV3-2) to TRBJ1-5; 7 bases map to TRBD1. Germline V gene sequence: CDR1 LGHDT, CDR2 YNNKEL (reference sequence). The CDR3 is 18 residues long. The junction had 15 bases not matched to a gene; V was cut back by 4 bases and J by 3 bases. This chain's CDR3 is CASSRDQTGTDYNQPQHF. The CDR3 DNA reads TGTGCCAGCAGCCGAGACCAAACCGGGACAGACTACAATCAGCCCCAGCATTTT.

The CDR3 reads CASSHPGSPTEAFF. DNA for the CDR3: TGCGCCAGCAGCCACCCCGGGTCGCCCACTGAAGCTTTCTTT. The chain couples TRBV4-3 to TRBJ1-1; D is unresolved. Germline CDR1 reads LGHNA; CDR2 reads YSLEER. CDR3 length: 14 amino acids. V was pared by 3 bases and J by 4 bases, with 12 bases between.

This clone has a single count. The DNA for the CDR3 is TGTGCCTGGAGTCCCGACAGAAACTATGGCTACACCTTC. Translated: CAWSPDRNYGYTF. The rearrangement uses TRBV30 and TRBJ1-2; the D gene is possibly TRBD1 (5 bases). The germline V gene has CDR1 GTSNPN and CDR2 SVGIG (reference sequence). V lost 2 bases, J lost 2 bases, and 9 bases lay in between. The CDR3 extends over 13 amino acids.

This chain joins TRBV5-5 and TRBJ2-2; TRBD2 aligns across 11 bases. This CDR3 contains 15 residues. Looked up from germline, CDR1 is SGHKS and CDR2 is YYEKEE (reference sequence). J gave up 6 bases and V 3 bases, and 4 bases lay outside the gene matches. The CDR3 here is CASSSIAGGAGELFF. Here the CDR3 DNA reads TGTGCCAGCAGCTCCATAGCGGGGGGGGCCGGGGAGCTGTTTTTT.

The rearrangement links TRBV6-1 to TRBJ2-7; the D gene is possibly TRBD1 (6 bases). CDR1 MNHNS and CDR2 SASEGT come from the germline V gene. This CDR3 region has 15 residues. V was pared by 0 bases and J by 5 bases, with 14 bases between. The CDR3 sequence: CASSEAMAGVHEQYF. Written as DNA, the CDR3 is TGTGCCAGCAGTGAAGCAATGGCAGGGGTGCACGAGCAGTACTTC.

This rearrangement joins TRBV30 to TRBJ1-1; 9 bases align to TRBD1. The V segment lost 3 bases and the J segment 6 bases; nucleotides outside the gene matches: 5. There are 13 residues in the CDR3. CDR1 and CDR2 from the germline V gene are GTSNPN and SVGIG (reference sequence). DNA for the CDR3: TGTGCCTGGAGGTGGGACAGGGTCGCTGAAGCTTTCTTT. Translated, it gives CAWRWDRVAEAFF.

This chain's CDR3 is CAIGQQNSPLHF. The CDR3 nucleotides are TGTGCCATCGGACAGCAGAATTCACCCCTCCACTTT. This chain connects TRBV10-3 to TRBJ1-6, with a tentative D call TRBD1 (6 bases). Germline loops: CDR1 ENHRY, CDR2 SYGVKD. This CDR3 comprises 12 residues. Trimming removed 8 bases from V and 7 bases from J, with 9 bases in between.

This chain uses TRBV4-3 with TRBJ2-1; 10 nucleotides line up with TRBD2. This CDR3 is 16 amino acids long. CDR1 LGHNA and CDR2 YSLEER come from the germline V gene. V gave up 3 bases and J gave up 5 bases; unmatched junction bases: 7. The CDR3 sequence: CASSQFSGGINNEQFF. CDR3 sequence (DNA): TGCGCCAGCAGCCAGTTTAGCGGGGGGATCAACAATGAGCAGTTCTTC.

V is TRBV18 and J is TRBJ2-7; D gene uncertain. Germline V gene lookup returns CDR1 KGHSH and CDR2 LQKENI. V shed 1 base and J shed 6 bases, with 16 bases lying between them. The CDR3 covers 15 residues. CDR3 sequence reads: CASSPLGRPGGEQYF. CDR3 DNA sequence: TGTGCCAGCTCACCACTGGGTAGACCGGGTGGCGAGCAGTACTTC.

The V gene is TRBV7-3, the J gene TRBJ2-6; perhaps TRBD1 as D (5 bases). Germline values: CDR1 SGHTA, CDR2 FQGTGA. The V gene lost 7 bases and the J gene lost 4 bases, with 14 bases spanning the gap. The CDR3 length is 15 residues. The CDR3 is CASTLRVSGANVLTF. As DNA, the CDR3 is TGTGCCAGCACCCTCAGGGTATCGGGGGCCAACGTCCTGACTTTC.

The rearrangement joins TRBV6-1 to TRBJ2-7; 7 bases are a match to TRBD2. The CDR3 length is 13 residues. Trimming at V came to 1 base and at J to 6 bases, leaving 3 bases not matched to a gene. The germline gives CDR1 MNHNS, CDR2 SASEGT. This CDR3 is CASSEVGEGEQYF. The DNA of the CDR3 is TGTGCCAGCAGTGAAGTGGGGGAGGGCGAGCAGTACTTC.

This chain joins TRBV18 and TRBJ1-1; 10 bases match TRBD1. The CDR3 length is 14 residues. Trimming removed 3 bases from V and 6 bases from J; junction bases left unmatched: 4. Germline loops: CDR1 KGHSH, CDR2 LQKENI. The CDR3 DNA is TGTGCCAGCTCACCTTCCGGGACAGGGGCTGAAGCTTTCTTT. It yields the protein CASSPSGTGAEAFF. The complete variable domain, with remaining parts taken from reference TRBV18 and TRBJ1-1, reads NAGVMQNPRHLVRRRGQEARLRCSPMKGHSHVYWYRQLPEEGLKFMVYLQKENIIDESGMPKERFSAEFPKEGPSILRIQQVVRGDSAAYFCASSPSGTGAEAFFGQGTRLTVV.